Reported below is one T cell receptor beta chain. This table comes from immunoSEQ multiplex PCR, and its TCRdb copy is limited to in-frame clones, with some not included. This sample has 95,000 to 100,000 clones, with 75% to 95% found just once. The data stem from a study of T cell changes during pregnancy in multiple sclerosis. The CDR3 totals 12 residues. The germline V gene encodes CDR1 SNHLY and CDR2 FYNNEI. V lost 7 bases, J lost 6 bases, and 9 bases lay in between. The sample consisted of peripheral blood, taken in the second trimester of pregnancy. This TCR derives from a female donor with multiple sclerosis, enrolled in a pregnancy study. The gene calls are TRBV2 and TRBJ2-2; D unresolved. The CDR3 nucleotides are TGTGCCAGCACCAGATACCCCGGGGAGCTGTTTTTT. Amino acid sequence: CASTRYPGELFF.